This TCR beta chain derives from a study of beta chain features in type 1 diabetes. About the study: The study examined roughly 100 million sorted cells across all samples. Overall study results and limits: The VDJ junctions of type 1 diabetes patients carried fewer insertions and more deletions. All four CD4+ subsets of Type 1 diabetes patients contained TCRB CDR3s that were moderately but significantly shorter.

Every bit of the isolated RNA underwent reverse transcription, so sequencing read expressed TCRB transcripts. The read count averaged roughly 4 million across naive, central memory and regulatory T cell samples. Profiled with immunoSEQ multiplex PCR; TCRdb holds only in-frame clones, not every one. The sample holds roughly 150,000 clones, approximately 8% seen once. The V gene lost 2 bases and the J gene lost 0 bases, with 7 bases spanning the gap. This CDR3 spans 15 amino acids. The V gene's germline CDR1 is KGHSH and CDR2 LQKENI. Central memory, naive, regulatory and stem cell-like memory CD4+ cells were sorted by CD45RO/CCR7/CD25/CD127/CD95/CD27. This clone was seen a few times. Its specificity is not known.

The sequenced sample was central memory CD4+ T cells from blood. The clonotype was recovered from a woman between 40 and 55 years old with type 1 diabetes. The chain uses TRBV18 and TRBJ2-2; tentative D call: TRBD1 (5 bases). CDR3 sequence reads: CASSPGAANTGELFF. Written as DNA, the CDR3 is TGTGCCAGCTCACCAGGGGCCGCGAACACCGGGGAGCTGTTTTTT.